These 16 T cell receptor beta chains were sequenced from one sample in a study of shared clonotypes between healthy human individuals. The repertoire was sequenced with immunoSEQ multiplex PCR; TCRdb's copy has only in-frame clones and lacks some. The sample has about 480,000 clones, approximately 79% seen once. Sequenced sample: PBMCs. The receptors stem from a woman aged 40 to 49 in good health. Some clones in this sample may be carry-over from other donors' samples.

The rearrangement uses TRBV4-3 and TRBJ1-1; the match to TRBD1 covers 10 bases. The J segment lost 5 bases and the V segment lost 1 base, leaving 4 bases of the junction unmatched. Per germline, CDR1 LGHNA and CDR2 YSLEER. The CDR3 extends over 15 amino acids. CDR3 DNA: TGCGCCAGCAGCCAAGGATGGACAGGGGGAACTGAAGCTTTCTTT. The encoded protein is CASSQGWTGGTEAFF.

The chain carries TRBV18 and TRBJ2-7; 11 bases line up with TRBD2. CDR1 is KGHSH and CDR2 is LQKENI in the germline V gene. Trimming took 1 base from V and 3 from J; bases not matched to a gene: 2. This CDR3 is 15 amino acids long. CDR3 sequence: CASSPQTSGGYEQYF. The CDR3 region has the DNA TGTGCCAGCTCACCACAAACTAGCGGGGGCTACGAGCAGTACTTC.

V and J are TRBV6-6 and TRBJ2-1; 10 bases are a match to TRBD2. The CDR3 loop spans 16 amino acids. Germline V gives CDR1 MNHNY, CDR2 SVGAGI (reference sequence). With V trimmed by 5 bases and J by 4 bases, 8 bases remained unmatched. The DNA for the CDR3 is TGTGCCAGCAGTCAGCACCGGACTAGCGGATACAATGAGCAGTTCTTC. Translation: CASSQHRTSGYNEQFF.

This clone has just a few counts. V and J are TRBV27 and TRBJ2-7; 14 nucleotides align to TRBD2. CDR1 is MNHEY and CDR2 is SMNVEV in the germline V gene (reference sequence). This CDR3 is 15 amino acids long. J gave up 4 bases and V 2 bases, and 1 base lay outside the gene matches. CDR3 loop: CASSLGTSGRYEQYF. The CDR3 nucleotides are TGTGCCAGCAGTTTAGGGACTAGCGGGAGATACGAGCAGTACTTC.

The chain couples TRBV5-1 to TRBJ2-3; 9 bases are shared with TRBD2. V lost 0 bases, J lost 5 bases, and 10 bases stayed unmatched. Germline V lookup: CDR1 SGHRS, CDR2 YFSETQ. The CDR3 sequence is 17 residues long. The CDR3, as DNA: TGCGCCAGCAGCTTGGTTCGCGCGGGAGGGCTCAAAGATACGCAGTATTTT. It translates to CASSLVRAGGLKDTQYF.

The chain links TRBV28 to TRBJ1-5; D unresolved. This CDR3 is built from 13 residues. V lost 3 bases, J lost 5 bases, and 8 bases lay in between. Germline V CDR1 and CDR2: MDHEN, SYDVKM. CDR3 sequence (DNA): TGTGCCAGCAGTTTTCTAAGGGATCAGCCCCAGCATTTT. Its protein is CASSFLRDQPQHF.

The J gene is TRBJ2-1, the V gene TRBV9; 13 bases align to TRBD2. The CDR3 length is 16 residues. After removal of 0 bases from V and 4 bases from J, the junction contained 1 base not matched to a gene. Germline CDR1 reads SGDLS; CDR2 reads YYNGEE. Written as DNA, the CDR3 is TGTGCCAGCAGCGTAGGGACTAGCGGGAGATACAATGAGCAGTTCTTC. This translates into CASSVGTSGRYNEQFF.

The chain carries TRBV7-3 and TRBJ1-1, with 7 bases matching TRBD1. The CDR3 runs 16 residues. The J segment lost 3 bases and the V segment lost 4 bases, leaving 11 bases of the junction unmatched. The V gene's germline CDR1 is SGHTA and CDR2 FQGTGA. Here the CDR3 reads CASSSHRGGPDTEAFF. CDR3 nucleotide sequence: TGTGCCAGCAGCTCCCACAGGGGTGGGCCGGACACTGAAGCTTTCTTT.

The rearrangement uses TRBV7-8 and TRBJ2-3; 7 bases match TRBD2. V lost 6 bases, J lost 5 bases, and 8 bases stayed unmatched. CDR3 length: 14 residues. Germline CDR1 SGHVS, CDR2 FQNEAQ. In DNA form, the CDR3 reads TGTGCCAGCAGAAGGCGGGAGCTTGGAGATACGCAGTATTTT. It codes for CASRRRELGDTQYF.

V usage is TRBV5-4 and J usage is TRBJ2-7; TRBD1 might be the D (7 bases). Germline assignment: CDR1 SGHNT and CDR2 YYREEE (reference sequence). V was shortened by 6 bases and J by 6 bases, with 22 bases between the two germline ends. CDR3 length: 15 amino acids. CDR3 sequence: CASTVTGRFLGEQYF. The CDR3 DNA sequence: TGTGCCAGCACTGTGACAGGGAGGTTCCTTGGCGAGCAGTACTTC.

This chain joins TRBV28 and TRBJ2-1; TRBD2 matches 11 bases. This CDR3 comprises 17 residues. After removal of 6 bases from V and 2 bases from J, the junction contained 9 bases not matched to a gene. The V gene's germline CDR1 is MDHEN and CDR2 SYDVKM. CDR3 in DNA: TGTGCCAGCAGCTCTCATAGCGGGAGGGGTCCCTACAATGAGCAGTTCTTC. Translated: CASSSHSGRGPYNEQFF.

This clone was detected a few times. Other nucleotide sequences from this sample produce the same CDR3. CDR3: CASSLARGTEAFF. The DNA of the CDR3 is TGTGCCAGCAGCTTAGCCCGGGGGACTGAAGCTTTCTTT. The chain recombines TRBV11-2 with TRBJ1-1; TRBD1 might be the D (5 bases). Germline V CDR1 and CDR2: SGHAT, FQNNGV. Trimming removed 1 base from V and 5 bases from J, with 8 bases in between. The CDR3 extends over 13 amino acids.

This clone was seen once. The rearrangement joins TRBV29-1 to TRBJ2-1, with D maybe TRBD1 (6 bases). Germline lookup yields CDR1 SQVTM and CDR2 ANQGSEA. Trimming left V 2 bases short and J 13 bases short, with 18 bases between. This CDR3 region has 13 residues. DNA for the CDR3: TGCAGCGTTGAACTCCAGAGGGGGATTGGACAGTTCTTC. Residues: CSVELQRGIGQFF.

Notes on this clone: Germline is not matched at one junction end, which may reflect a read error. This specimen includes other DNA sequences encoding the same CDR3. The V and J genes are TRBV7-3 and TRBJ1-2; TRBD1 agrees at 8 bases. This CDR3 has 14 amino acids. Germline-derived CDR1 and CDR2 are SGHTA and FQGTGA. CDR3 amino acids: CASSLGQGAYGYTF. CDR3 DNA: TGCGCCAGCAGCTTAGGACAGGGAGCCTATGGCTACACCTTC.

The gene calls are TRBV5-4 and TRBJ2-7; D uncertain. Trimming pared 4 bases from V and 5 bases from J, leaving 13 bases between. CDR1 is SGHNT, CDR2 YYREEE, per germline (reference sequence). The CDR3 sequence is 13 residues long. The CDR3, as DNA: TGTGCCAGCAGCAGAGTAGATGGGGACGAGCAGTACTTC. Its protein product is CASSRVDGDEQYF.

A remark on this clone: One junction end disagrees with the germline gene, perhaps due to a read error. CDR3: CASSPSPNYGYTF. Here the CDR3 DNA reads TGTGCCAGCAGTCCTTCTCCCAACTATGGCTACACCTTC. The V gene is TRBV10-3, the J gene TRBJ1-2; no firm D call. The CDR3 contains 13 residues. Germline V gene lookup returns CDR1 ENHRY and CDR2 SYGVKD.